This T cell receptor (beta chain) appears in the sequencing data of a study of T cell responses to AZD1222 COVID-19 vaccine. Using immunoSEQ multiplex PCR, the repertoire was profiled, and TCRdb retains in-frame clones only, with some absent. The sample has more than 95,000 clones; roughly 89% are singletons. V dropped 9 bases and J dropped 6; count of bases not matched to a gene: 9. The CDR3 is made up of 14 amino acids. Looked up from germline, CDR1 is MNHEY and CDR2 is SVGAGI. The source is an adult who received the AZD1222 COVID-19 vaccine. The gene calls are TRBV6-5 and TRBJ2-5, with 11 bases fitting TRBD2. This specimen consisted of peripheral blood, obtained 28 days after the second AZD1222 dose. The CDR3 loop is CASGRSGRAKTQYF. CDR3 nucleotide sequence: TGTGCCAGTGGACGTAGCGGGAGGGCGAAGACCCAGTACTTC.